Below are 17 T cell receptor beta chains sequenced from a single sample in a study of blood T cell repertoires in COVID-19 (dated by TCRdb to 2019 to 2021). The library was built by means of the immunoSEQ multiplex PCR assay. TCRdb carries this immuneACCESS record with in-frame sequences only. Its versions omit some clonotypes, under half of them owing to an unresolved V gene in the studies checked, with the rest unexplained. In this sample the table shows around 79,000 clones, 80% to 90% of which occur a single time. The top ten clonotypes cover approximately 15% of the sample. Sample: peripheral blood. These receptors all come from an older man with active or convalescent COVID-19.

The chain has TRBV6-5 and TRBJ2-7; D might be TRBD1 (6 bases). Trimming pared 0 bases from V and 2 bases from J, leaving 11 bases between. Germline assignment: CDR1 MNHEY and CDR2 SVGAGI. This CDR3 has 15 residues. The CDR3 loop is CASSYSWGQTYEQYF. For the CDR3, the DNA is TGTGCCAGCAGTTACTCATGGGGGCAGACCTACGAGCAGTACTTC.

V usage is TRBV15 and J usage is TRBJ1-4, with 9 bases lining up with TRBD1. The V and J ends lost 0 bases and 8 bases, in that order; junction bases with no gene match: 7. This CDR3 spans 16 amino acids. Germline V gene data show CDR1 as LNHNV and CDR2 as YYDKDF (reference sequence). The CDR3 bases are TGTGCCACCAGCAGAGATTCGGACAGGGGAGGCGAAAAACTGTTTTTT. It encodes CATSRDSDRGGEKLFF. Full variable domain (rest looked up from reference TRBV15 and TRBJ1-4): DAMVIQNPRYQVTQFGKPVTLSCSQTLNHNVMYWYQQKSSQAPKLLFHYYDKDFNNEADTPDNFQSRRPNTSFCFLDIRSPGLGDTAMYLCATSRDSDRGGEKLFFGSGTQLSVL.

This sequence joins TRBV28 and TRBJ1-2; the D gene is possibly TRBD1 (6 bases). Germline CDR1 and CDR2: MDHEN and SYDVKM. The V gene lost 1 base and the J gene lost 2 bases, with 17 bases spanning the gap. The CDR3 is 17 amino acids. Written as DNA, the CDR3 is TGTGCCAGCAGTTTATCCCTAGCAGGGGACGTAAACTATGGCTACACCTTC. This translates into CASSLSLAGDVNYGYTF.

The chain combines TRBV3-1 (or the pseudogene TRBV3-2) with TRBJ1-5; D unclear. The CDR3 is made up of 13 amino acids. CDR1 is LGHDT, CDR2 YNNKEL, per germline (reference sequence). The V end lost 1 base, the J end lost 7 bases, and 8 bases lay between the germline ends. CDR3 loop: CASSQGVAQPQHF. As DNA, the CDR3 is TGTGCCAGCAGCCAAGGGGTAGCCCAGCCCCAGCATTTT.

This clone was counted a few times. The CDR3 DNA is TGTGCCACCAGTGATTTTAGTAGGGGAGGAGAGACCCAGTACTTC. The encoded protein is CATSDFSRGGETQYF. The chain employs TRBV24-1 and TRBJ2-5; maybe TRBD2 (6 bases). The CDR3 length is 15 residues. The ends were cut back, 1 base at V and 4 bases at J, with 12 bases in the middle. Germline CDR1 KGHDR, CDR2 SFDVKD.

The V gene is TRBV27, the J gene TRBJ2-5; 9 nucleotides match TRBD2. The CDR3 is 16 residues long. J lost 5 bases, V lost 6 bases, and 13 bases had no gene match. Germline V gene lookup returns CDR1 MNHEY and CDR2 SMNVEV (reference sequence). CDR3 sequence reads: CASRSQTSGRPETQYF. The CDR3 DNA follows: TGTGCCAGCAGATCACAGACTAGCGGCCGGCCGGAGACCCAGTACTTC.

CDR3 residues: CASSSMTGPVTGELFF. CDR3 in DNA: TGTGCCAGCAGTTCAATGACAGGTCCTGTTACCGGGGAGCTGTTTTTT. The chain carries TRBV6-5 and TRBJ2-2, with D possibly being TRBD1 (6 bases). Germline CDR1 reads MNHEY; CDR2 reads SVGAGI. This CDR3 has 16 amino acids. V lost 4 bases to trimming and J lost 5 bases, with 17 bases between them.

The V gene is TRBV5-6, the J gene TRBJ1-2; no firm D call. Germline V CDR1 and CDR2: SGHDT, YYEEEE. The CDR3 totals 13 residues. V lost 4 bases to trimming and J lost 4 bases, with 11 bases between them. The CDR3 sequence: CASSPEQTYGYTF. For the CDR3, the DNA is TGTGCCAGCAGCCCGGAACAGACCTATGGCTACACCTTC.

This clone appeared a single time. This sequence joins TRBV5-4 and TRBJ2-3, with 9 positions matching TRBD1. CDR3 size: 15 residues. CDR1 and CDR2 (germline): SGHNT, YYREEE (reference sequence). Trimming cost V 5 bases and J 1 base; bases outside gene matches: 5. The CDR3 DNA follows: TGTGCCAGCAGTCAGAGGACAGGGGGCACAGATACGCAGTATTTT. Protein sequence: CASSQRTGGTDTQYF.

This chain connects TRBV5-6 to TRBJ2-3; perhaps TRBD2 as D (6 bases). In germline, CDR1 is SGHDT, CDR2 YYEEEE. The CDR3 extends over 18 amino acids. The V end lost 6 bases, the J end lost 2 bases, and 25 bases lay between the germline ends. In DNA form, the CDR3 reads TGTGCCAGCACTCTCTCCAGTTTGGTCGGGAGTTTCACAGATACGCAGTATTTT. This encodes CASTLSSLVGSFTDTQYF. Full variable domain (outside the CDR3, taken from reference TRBV5-6 and TRBJ2-3): DAGVTQSPTHLIKTRGQQVTLRCSPKSGHDTVSWYQQALGQGPQFIFQYYEEEERQRGNFPDRFSGHQFPNYSSELNVNALLLGDSALYLCASTLSSLVGSFTDTQYFGPGTRLTVL.

The J gene is TRBJ1-2, the V gene TRBV25-1; perhaps TRBD1 as D (6 bases). Per germline, CDR1 MGHDK and CDR2 SYGVNS. Trimming left V 4 bases short and J 5 bases short, with 8 bases between. The CDR3 runs to 12 residues. CDR3 sequence: CASSARGYGYTF. The CDR3 DNA reads as TGTGCCAGCAGTGCAAGGGGGTATGGCTACACCTTC.

The chain carries TRBV9 and TRBJ2-2; 7 positions match TRBD1. Germline-derived CDR1 and CDR2 are SGDLS and YYNGEE. The CDR3 runs to 15 residues. V gave up 3 bases and J gave up 4 bases; unmatched junction bases: 6. The CDR3 spells CASSGRQGSTGELFF. The CDR3 nucleotides are TGTGCCAGCAGCGGCCGACAGGGCTCCACCGGGGAGCTGTTTTTT. Combining the CDR3 with reference TRBV9 and TRBJ2-2 gives the whole variable domain DSGVTQTPKHLITATGQRVTLRCSPRSGDLSVYWYQQSLDQGLQFLIQYYNGEERAKGNILERFSAQQFPDLHSELNLSSLELGDSALYFCASSGRQGSTGELFFGEGSRLTVL.

The chain couples TRBV28 to TRBJ1-4; 7 positions match TRBD1. The CDR3 sequence is 14 residues long. CDR1 is MDHEN, CDR2 SYDVKM, per germline. The junction had 4 bases not matched to a gene; V was cut back by 3 bases and J by 6 bases. This CDR3 is CASSFGGGDEKLFF. The CDR3 nucleotides read TGTGCCAGCAGTTTCGGAGGGGGCGATGAAAAACTGTTTTTT.

This clone was seen more than once but under ten times. The rearrangement links TRBV9 to TRBJ2-7; 11 bases align to TRBD1. The germline V gene has CDR1 SGDLS and CDR2 YYNGEE. V dropped 4 bases and J dropped 1; count of bases not matched to a gene: 10. The CDR3 length is 17 residues. In DNA, the CDR3 is TGTGCCAGCAGCCCGAGTGGGACAGGGGGAGGGTCCTACGAGCAGTACTTC. It yields the protein CASSPSGTGGGSYEQYF.

V gene TRBV11-2 combines with J gene TRBJ2-7; 13 bases are shared with TRBD2. This CDR3 is 17 amino acids long. J was trimmed by 4 bases and V by 1 base; bases with no gene match: 7. Germline V gene lookup returns CDR1 SGHAT and CDR2 FQNNGV. CDR3 DNA sequence: TGTGCCAGCAGCTTAGGGGGGACTAGCGGGATATGGTACGAGCAGTACTTC. Amino acids: CASSLGGTSGIWYEQYF. Based on the CDR3 plus reference TRBV11-2 and TRBJ2-7, the full variable domain is EAGVAQSPRYKIIEKRQSVAFWCNPISGHATLYWYQQILGQGPKLLIQFQNNGVVDDSQLPKDRFSAERLKGVDSTLKIQPAKLEDSAVYLCASSLGGTSGIWYEQYFGPGTRLTVT.

The chain is built from TRBV7-2 and TRBJ2-7; 9 nucleotides match TRBD1. The CDR3 runs 15 residues. Losses at the gene ends were 0 bases for V and 6 bases for J; bases not matched to a gene: 6. CDR1 is SGHTA, CDR2 FQGNSA, per germline. The CDR3 protein is CASSLAGQGRSEQYF. The CDR3 bases are TGTGCCAGCAGCTTAGCGGGACAGGGTAGAAGCGAGCAGTACTTC.

The V gene is TRBV2, the J gene TRBJ1-1; no definite D call. The V end lost 4 bases, the J end lost 4 bases, and 16 bases lay between the germline ends. Germline lookup yields CDR1 SNHLY and CDR2 FYNNEI. This CDR3 region has 15 residues. The CDR3 sequence is CASSGGSGRSTEAFF. CDR3 DNA sequence: TGTGCCAGCAGTGGTGGCTCCGGGAGGAGCACTGAAGCTTTCTTT.